The sample holds one count of the clone carrying this T cell receptor beta chain. These data are taken from a study of blood T cell repertoires in COVID-19. As for the study in general: The analysed material was cDNA or gDNA that came from T cells, B-cell-depleted T cells, or PBMCs.

There are 17 residues in the CDR3. Authors' analysis steps: By means of reference gene primer amplification, nucleated cell counts were estimated. Profiled with immunoSEQ multiplex PCR; TCRdb holds only in-frame clones, not every one. V, J and clone size are taken as reported in that table, and D and trimming were inferred from the DNA itself. Among about 77,000 clones listed, around nine tenths were seen once. The TCR was taken from a woman aged 80 or older with active or convalescent COVID-19. Sequenced: peripheral blood. The V and J genes are TRBV21-1 and TRBJ2-3; the DNA was not compared with TRBD2, the D call given in the table. TRBV21-1 is an annotated pseudogene. Here the CDR3 reads CASSKAGLAGEIDTQYF. CDR3 sequence (DNA): TGTGCCAGCAGCAAAGCGGGACTAGCGGGGGAAATAGATACGCAGTATTTT.